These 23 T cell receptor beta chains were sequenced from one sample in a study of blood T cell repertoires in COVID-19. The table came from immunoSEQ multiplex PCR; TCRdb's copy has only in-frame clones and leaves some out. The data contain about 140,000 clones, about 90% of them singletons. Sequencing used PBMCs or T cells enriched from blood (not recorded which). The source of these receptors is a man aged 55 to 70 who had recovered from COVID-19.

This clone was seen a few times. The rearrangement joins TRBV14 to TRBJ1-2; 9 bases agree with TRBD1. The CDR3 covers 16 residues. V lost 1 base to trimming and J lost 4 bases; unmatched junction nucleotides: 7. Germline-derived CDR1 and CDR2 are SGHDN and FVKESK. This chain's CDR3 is CASSQVGGQGIYGYTF. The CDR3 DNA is TGTGCCAGCAGCCAAGTAGGAGGACAGGGGATCTATGGCTACACCTTC. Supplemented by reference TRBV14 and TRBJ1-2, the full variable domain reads EAGVTQFPSHSVIEKGQTVTLRCDPISGHDNLYWYRRVMGKEIKFLLHFVKESKQDESGMPNNRFLAERTGGTYSTLKVQPAELEDSGVYFCASSQVGGQGIYGYTFGSGTRLTVV.

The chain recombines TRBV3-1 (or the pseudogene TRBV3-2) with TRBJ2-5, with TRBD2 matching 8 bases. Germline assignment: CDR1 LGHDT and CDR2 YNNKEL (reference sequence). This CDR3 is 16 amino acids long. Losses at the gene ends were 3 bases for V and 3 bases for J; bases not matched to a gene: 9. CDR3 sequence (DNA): TGTGCCAGCAGCCATTCTCCGACTAGCGCCAAAGAGACCCAGTACTTC. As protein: CASSHSPTSAKETQYF.

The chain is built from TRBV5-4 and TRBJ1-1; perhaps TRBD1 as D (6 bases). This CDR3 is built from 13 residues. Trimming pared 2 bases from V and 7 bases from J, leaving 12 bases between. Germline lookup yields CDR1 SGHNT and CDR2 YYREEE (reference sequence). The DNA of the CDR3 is TGTGCCAGCAGCTTCAACAGGGTCGGTGAAGCTTTCTTT. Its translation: CASSFNRVGEAFF.

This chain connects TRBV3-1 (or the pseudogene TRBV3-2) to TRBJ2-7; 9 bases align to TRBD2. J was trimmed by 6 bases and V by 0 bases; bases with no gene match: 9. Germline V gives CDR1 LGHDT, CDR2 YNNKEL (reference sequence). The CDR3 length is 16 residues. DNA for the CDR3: TGTGCCAGCAGCCAAGATGTAAGTAGCGGGAGAGGCGAGCAGTACTTC. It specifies CASSQDVSSGRGEQYF.

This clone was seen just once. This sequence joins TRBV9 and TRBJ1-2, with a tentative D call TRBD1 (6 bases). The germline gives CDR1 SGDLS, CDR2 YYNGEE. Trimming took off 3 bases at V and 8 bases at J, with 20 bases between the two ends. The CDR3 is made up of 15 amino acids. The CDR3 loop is CASSARKQGYGGYTF. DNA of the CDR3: TGTGCCAGCAGCGCCCGAAAACAGGGATACGGAGGCTACACCTTC.

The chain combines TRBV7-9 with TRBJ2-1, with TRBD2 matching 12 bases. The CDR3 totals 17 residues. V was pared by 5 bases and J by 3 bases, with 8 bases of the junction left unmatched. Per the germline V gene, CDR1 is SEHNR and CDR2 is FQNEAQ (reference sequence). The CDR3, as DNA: TGTGCCAGCAGCCCTTCTAGCGGGGGGGCCTTCTACAATGAGCAGTTCTTC. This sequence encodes CASSPSSGGAFYNEQFF.

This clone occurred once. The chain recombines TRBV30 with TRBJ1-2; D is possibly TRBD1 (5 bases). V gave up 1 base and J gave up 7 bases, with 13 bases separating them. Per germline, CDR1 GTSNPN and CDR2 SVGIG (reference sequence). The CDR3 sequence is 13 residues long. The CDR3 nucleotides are TGTGCCTGGAGTGGACAGTCCCGGCGTGGCTACACCTTC. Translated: CAWSGQSRRGYTF.

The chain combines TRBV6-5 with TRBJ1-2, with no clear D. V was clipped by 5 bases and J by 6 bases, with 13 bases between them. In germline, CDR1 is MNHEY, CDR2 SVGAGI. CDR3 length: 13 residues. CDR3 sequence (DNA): TGTGCCAGCAGTCCCCCGGGCGGGGATGGCTACACCTTC. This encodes CASSPPGGDGYTF.

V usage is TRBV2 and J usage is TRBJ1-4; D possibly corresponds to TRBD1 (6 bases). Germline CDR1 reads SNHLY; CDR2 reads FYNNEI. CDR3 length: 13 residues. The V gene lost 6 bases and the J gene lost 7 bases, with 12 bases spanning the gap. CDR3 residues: CASSRGAVEKLFF. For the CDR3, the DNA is TGTGCCAGCAGCCGGGGGGCGGTTGAAAAACTGTTTTTT.

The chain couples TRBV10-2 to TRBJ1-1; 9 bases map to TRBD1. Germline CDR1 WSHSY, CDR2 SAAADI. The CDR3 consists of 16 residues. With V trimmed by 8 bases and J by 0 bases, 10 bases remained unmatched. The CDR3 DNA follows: TGCGCCAGCCGCACCGGGGACAGGGCTATGAACACTGAAGCTTTCTTT. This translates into CASRTGDRAMNTEAFF.

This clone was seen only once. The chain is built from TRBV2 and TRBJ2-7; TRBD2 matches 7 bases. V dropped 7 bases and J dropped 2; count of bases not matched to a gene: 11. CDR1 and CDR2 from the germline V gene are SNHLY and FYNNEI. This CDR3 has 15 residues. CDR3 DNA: TGTGCCAGCAAGAGGGAGGGACGTGCTACCTACGAGCAGTACTTC. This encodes CASKREGRATYEQYF. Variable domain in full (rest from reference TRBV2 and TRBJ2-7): EPEVTQTPSHQVTQMGQEVILRCVPISNHLYFYWYRQILGQKVEFLVSFYNNEISEKSEIFDDQFSVERPDGSNFTLKIRSTKLEDSAMYFCASKREGRATYEQYFGPGTRLTVT.

The CDR3 nucleotides read TGTGCCAGCACGAGAGAAACGAGCTACGAGCAGTACTTC. Its translation: CASTRETSYEQYF. The chain has TRBV28 and TRBJ2-7, with D hard to call. The CDR3 extends over 13 amino acids. Trimming took 7 bases from V and 3 from J, leaving 13 bases between them. The germline V gene encodes CDR1 MDHEN and CDR2 SYDVKM.

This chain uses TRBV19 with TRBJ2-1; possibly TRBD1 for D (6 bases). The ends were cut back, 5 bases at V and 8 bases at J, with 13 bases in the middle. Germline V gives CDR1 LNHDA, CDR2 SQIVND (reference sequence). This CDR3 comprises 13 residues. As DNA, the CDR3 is TGTGCCAGTAGTCTCACAGGGTTGGATGAGCAGTTCTTC. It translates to CASSLTGLDEQFF.

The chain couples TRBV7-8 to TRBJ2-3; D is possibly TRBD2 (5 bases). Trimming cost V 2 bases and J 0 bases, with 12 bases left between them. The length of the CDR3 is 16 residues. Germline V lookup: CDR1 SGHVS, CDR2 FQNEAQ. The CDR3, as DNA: TGTGCCAGCAGCTTAAGTCAGCGGACTAGCACAGATACGCAGTATTTT. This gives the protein CASSLSQRTSTDTQYF. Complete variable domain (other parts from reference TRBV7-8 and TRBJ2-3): GAGVSQSPRYKVAKRGQDVALRCDPISGHVSLFWYQQALGQGPEFLTYFQNEAQLDKSGLPSDRFFAERPEGSVSTLKIQRTQQEDSAVYLCASSLSQRTSTDTQYFGPGTRLTVL.

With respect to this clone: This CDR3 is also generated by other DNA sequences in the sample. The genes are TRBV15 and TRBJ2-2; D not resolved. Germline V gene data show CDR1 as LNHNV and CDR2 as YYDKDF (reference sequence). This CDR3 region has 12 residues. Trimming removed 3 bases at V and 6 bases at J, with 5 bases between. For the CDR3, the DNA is TGTGCCACCAGCAGCAGCGCCGGGGAGCTGTTTTTT. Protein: CATSSSAGELFF.

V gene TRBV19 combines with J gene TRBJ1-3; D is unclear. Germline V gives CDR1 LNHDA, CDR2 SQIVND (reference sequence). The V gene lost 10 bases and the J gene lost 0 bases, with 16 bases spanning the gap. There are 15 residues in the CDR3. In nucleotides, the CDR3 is TGTGCCACCAGTGGGCAGCCTCGCTCTGGAAACACCATATATTTT. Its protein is CATSGQPRSGNTIYF.

DNA of the CDR3: TGTGCCAGCAGCTCACGACAGGGATTCCCTGAAGCTTTCTTT. As protein: CASSSRQGFPEAFF. This chain uses TRBV5-4 with TRBJ1-1; 7 bases are shared with TRBD1. V shed 3 bases and J 6 bases; nucleotides not matched to a gene: 8. This CDR3 has 14 amino acids. Germline lookup yields CDR1 SGHNT and CDR2 YYREEE (reference sequence).

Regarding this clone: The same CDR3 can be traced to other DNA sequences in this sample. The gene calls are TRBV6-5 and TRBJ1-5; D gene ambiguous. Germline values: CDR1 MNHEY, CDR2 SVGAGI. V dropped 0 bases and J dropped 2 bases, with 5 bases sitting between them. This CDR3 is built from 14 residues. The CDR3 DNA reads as TGTGCCAGCAGTTACTCGAGGGGCAATCAGCCCCAGCATTTT. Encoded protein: CASSYSRGNQPQHF.

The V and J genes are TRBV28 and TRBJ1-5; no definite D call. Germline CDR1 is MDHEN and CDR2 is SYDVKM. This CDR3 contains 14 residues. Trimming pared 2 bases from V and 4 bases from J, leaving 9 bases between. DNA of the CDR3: TGTGCCAGCAGTTTAGTGGCATTAAATCAGCCCCAGCATTTT. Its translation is CASSLVALNQPQHF.

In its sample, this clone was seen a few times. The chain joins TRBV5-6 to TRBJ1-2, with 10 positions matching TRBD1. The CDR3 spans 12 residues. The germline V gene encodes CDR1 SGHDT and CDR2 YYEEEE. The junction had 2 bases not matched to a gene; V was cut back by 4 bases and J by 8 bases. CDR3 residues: CASSRTGGGYTF. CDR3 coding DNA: TGTGCCAGCAGCAGGACAGGGGGAGGCTACACCTTC.

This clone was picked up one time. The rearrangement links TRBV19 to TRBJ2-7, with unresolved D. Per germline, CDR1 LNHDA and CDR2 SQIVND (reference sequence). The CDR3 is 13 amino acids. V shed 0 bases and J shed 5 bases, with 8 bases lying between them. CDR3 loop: CASSIDQSDEQYF. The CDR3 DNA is TGTGCCAGTAGTATAGATCAATCGGACGAGCAGTACTTC.

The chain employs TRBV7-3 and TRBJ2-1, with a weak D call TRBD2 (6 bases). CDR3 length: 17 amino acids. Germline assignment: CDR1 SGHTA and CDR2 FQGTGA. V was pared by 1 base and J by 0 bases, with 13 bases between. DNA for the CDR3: TGTGCCAGCAGCTTAATGGGGGGAACCAGCTCCTACAATGAGCAGTTCTTC. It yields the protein CASSLMGGTSSYNEQFF.

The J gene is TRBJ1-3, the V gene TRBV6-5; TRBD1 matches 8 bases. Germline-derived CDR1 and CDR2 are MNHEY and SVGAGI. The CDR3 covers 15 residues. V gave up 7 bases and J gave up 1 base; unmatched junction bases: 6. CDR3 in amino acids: CASTHGQGSGNTIYF. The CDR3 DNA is TGTGCCAGCACCCACGGACAGGGATCTGGAAACACCATATATTTT.